These 27 T cell receptor beta chains were all obtained from the same sample, sequenced in a study of identical twins. TCRdb re-derived calls from the 5' RACE reads in MiXCR, one entry per CDR3 protein. The sample has about 240,000 distinct CDR3 sequences; approximately 11% are singletons. This sample was shared with a second study, whose subject was yellow fever vaccine responses in identical twins.

Sequencing was performed on memory (CD45RO+) T cells sorted from blood. Receptor source: a woman between 18 and 29 years old in good health.

V and J are TRBV9 and TRBJ1-5; no reliable D call. Trimming took off 2 bases at V and 0 bases at J, with 9 bases between the two ends. CDR3 length: 15 residues. From germline, CDR1 is SGDLS and CDR2 YYNGEE. The chain's CDR3 is CASSVAPDSNQPQHF. CDR3 bases: TGTGCCAGCAGCGTCGCCCCAGATAGCAATCAGCCCCAGCATTTT.

This clonotype was found a few times. The genes are TRBV20-1 and TRBJ2-1; the D gene is possibly TRBD2 (6 bases). The V gene's germline CDR1 is DFQATT and CDR2 SNEGSKA (reference sequence). Trimming cost V 5 bases and J 0 bases, with 14 bases left between them. The CDR3 loop spans 15 amino acids. The CDR3: CSAHPRRGSYNEQFF. In DNA form, the CDR3 reads TGCAGTGCTCACCCCCGGCGGGGCTCCTACAATGAGCAGTTCTTC.

This rearrangement joins TRBV27 to TRBJ2-1, with D perhaps TRBD2 (6 bases). Germline V lookup: CDR1 MNHEY, CDR2 SMNVEV (reference sequence). Trimming took off 0 bases at V and 10 bases at J, with 16 bases between the two ends. This CDR3 region has 15 residues. The CDR3 region has the DNA TGTGCCAGCAGTTTATCTAGTTCGGGACTGGGAGAGCAGTTCTTC. Translation: CASSLSSSGLGEQFF.

This chain links TRBV2 with TRBJ2-2; 10 bases are a match to TRBD1. Looked up from germline, CDR1 is SNHLY and CDR2 is FYNNEI. V dropped 7 bases and J dropped 7; count of bases not matched to a gene: 6. CDR3 length: 14 residues. The CDR3 DNA reads as TGTGCCAGCACCCGGGACAGGGGAGGCGGGGAGCTGTTTTTT. Its translation: CASTRDRGGGELFF.

The chain employs TRBV7-9 and TRBJ2-2; possibly TRBD1 or TRBD2 for D (5 bases each). Deletions cut 5 bases from V and 2 bases from J, with 12 bases between. This CDR3 contains 15 residues. From germline, CDR1 is SEHNR and CDR2 FQNEAQ (reference sequence). The CDR3 region has the DNA TGTGCCAGCAGCCCCGGGACGGTCAACACCGGGGAGCTGTTTTTT. Residues: CASSPGTVNTGELFF.

The rearrangement links TRBV4-2 to TRBJ2-1, with TRBD2 as a possible D gene (5 bases). Germline V gene data show CDR1 as LGHNA and CDR2 as YNFKEQ. V lost 0 bases and J 1 base, leaving 13 bases between the germline ends. The CDR3 is 17 amino acids. For the CDR3, the DNA is TGTGCCAGCAGCCAAGATCTAGTGCGGGCTTCCTACAATGAGCAGTTCTTC. Encoded protein: CASSQDLVRASYNEQFF.

The sample holds a few counts of this clonotype. This chain links TRBV15 with TRBJ2-7; no firm D call. CDR3 size: 12 residues. V dropped 2 bases and J dropped 3 bases, with 5 bases sitting between them. The germline V gene encodes CDR1 LNHNV and CDR2 YYDKDF (reference sequence). Here the CDR3 reads CATSRPGYEQYF. CDR3 DNA: TGTGCCACCAGCAGACCCGGCTACGAGCAGTACTTC.

This rearrangement joins TRBV29-1 to TRBJ2-7; D gene unclear. Germline V gene data show CDR1 as SQVTM and CDR2 as ANQGSEA. Trimming shortened V by 2 bases and J by 2 bases, and 4 bases separated the two germline ends. CDR3 length: 11 amino acids. The CDR3 protein is CSVELAYEQYF. DNA for the CDR3: TGCAGCGTTGAACTTGCCTACGAGCAGTACTTC.

In its sample, this clonotype was seen many times. The V gene is TRBV24-1, the J gene TRBJ2-1, with D unclear. The CDR3 runs 15 residues. CDR1 is KGHDR and CDR2 is SFDVKD in the germline V gene. V dropped 5 bases and J dropped 0 bases, with 10 bases sitting between them. The CDR3, as DNA: TGTGCCACCAGTGCAGACGGTAGCTCCTACAATGAGCAGTTCTTC. Its protein is CATSADGSSYNEQFF.

The V and J genes are TRBV7-8 and TRBJ2-1, with TRBD2 matching over 8 bases. CDR3 length: 14 residues. Germline V gene sequence: CDR1 SGHVS, CDR2 FQNEAQ. V lost 8 bases and J lost 2; bases outside the gene matches: 5. CDR3 bases: TGTGCCAGCGGCGTAGCGGGAACCTACAATGAGCAGTTCTTC. It codes for CASGVAGTYNEQFF.

This sequence joins TRBV20-1 and TRBJ2-2; D gene ambiguous. From germline, CDR1 is DFQATT and CDR2 SNEGSKA (reference sequence). The CDR3 sequence is 14 residues long. Trimming pared 6 bases from V and 1 base from J, leaving 12 bases between. This CDR3 reads CSAPYRQNTGELFF. The DNA for the CDR3 is TGCAGTGCCCCATACCGACAGAACACCGGGGAGCTGTTTTTT.

This clonotype came up a few times. The genes are TRBV9 and TRBJ2-1; 10 positions match TRBD2. Trimming took 0 bases from V and 7 from J; bases not matched to a gene: 4. The CDR3 loop spans 15 amino acids. Germline-derived CDR1 and CDR2 are SGDLS and YYNGEE. The CDR3, as DNA: TGTGCCAGCAGCGTAGGAACTAGCGGGGTGAATGAGCAGTTCTTC. This codes for CASSVGTSGVNEQFF.

This clonotype has ten or more counts. The chain recombines TRBV12-3 or TRBV12-4 with TRBJ2-2, with D perhaps TRBD1 or TRBD2 (5 bases each). V was cut by 6 bases and J by 2 bases, with 10 bases left in between. This CDR3 region has 14 residues. The CDR3 is CASRMGENTGELFF. The CDR3 DNA reads as TGTGCCAGCAGGATGGGGGAAAACACCGGGGAGCTGTTTTTT.

The chain is built from TRBV20-1 and TRBJ2-7, with 8 bases fitting TRBD1. The V and J ends lost 4 bases and 6 bases, in that order; junction bases with no gene match: 8. CDR1 is DFQATT, CDR2 SNEGSKA, per germline (reference sequence). This CDR3 is built from 13 residues. The CDR3 coding sequence is TGCAGTGCTATAGTCCCGACAGGGGCCGAGCAGTACTTC. Encoded protein: CSAIVPTGAEQYF.

This clonotype has only a few counts. The genes are TRBV20-1 and TRBJ2-1, with a tentative D call TRBD1 (5 bases). Between the trimmed V and J ends, which lost 6 bases and 12 bases, there was a span of 24 bases. The germline V gene has CDR1 DFQATT and CDR2 SNEGSKA (reference sequence). The CDR3 consists of 14 residues. The CDR3 DNA follows: TGCAGTGCAGAGAGTCGGGCACCCTCAAGGGGGCAGTTCTTC. This encodes CSAESRAPSRGQFF.

This clonotype was seen more than once but under ten times. The CDR3 loop reads CSVDSRDTQYF. CDR3 in DNA: TGCAGCGTTGACTCCCGAGATACGCAGTATTTT. The chain joins TRBV29-1 to TRBJ2-3, with unresolved D. This CDR3 is built from 11 residues. Germline assignment: CDR1 SQVTM and CDR2 ANQGSEA. Trimming removed 3 bases at V and 5 bases at J, with 6 bases between.

This clonotype was recorded a few times. The chain combines TRBV3-1 with TRBJ1-6; 7 bases align to TRBD1. The germline V gene has CDR1 LGHDT and CDR2 YNNKEL (reference sequence). The CDR3 sequence is 13 residues long. V gave up 8 bases and J gave up 7 bases; unmatched junction bases: 5. As DNA, the CDR3 is TGTGCCAGCGAGGGGACAGCGAATTCACCCCTCCACTTT. Its protein product is CASEGTANSPLHF.

A word on this clonotype: This may arise from a read error, as a much more abundant clone is one base away. The V and J genes are TRBV20-1 and TRBJ2-5; D remains unclear. The CDR3 consists of 15 residues. Trimming stripped 4 bases from V and 0 bases from J, with 15 bases between. The V gene's germline CDR1 is DFQATT and CDR2 SNEGSKA (reference sequence). CDR3 sequence reads: CSATLRRPNQETQYF. CDR3 bases: TGCAGTGCTACCCTCCGGCGGCCTAACCAAGAGACCCAGTACTTC.

The genes are TRBV4-3 and TRBJ2-3; perhaps TRBD2 as D (6 bases). The CDR3 is 15 amino acids. Trimming stripped 0 bases from V and 6 bases from J, with 13 bases between. The germline CDR1 and CDR2 sequences are LGHNA and YSLEER. The chain's CDR3 is CASSQDFGSRDTQYF. The CDR3, as DNA: TGCGCCAGCAGCCAAGATTTCGGGAGTCGTGATACGCAGTATTTT.

The genes are TRBV5-1 and TRBJ2-7, with D perhaps matching TRBD2 (6 bases). CDR1 is SGHRS, CDR2 YFSETQ, per germline. The CDR3 covers 14 residues. V was clipped by 2 bases and J by 1 base, with 10 bases between them. Here the CDR3 DNA reads TGCGCCAGCAGCTTCGGGAGATCGTCCTACGAGCAGTACTTC. Protein product: CASSFGRSSYEQYF.

The rearrangement links TRBV7-9 to TRBJ2-7, with 8 bases that match TRBD1. The CDR3 contains 16 residues. Germline CDR1 is SEHNR and CDR2 is FQNEAQ (reference sequence). The V gene end was trimmed by 6 bases and the J gene end by 2 bases; junction bases not matched to a gene: 12. CDR3 protein: CASRLFAGTGTYEQYF. CDR3 bases: TGTGCCAGCAGGTTATTCGCCGGGACAGGTACCTACGAGCAGTACTTC.

The CDR3 reads CASSDGDSPGANVLTF. The CDR3 DNA reads as TGTGCCAGCAGTGACGGGGACAGCCCCGGGGCCAACGTCCTGACTTTC. The chain has TRBV6-4 and TRBJ2-6; the match to TRBD1 covers 7 bases. Germline assignment: CDR1 MRHNA and CDR2 SNTAGT. J was trimmed by 4 bases and V by 2 bases; bases with no gene match: 5. The CDR3 runs to 16 residues.

V gene TRBV6-1 combines with J gene TRBJ2-7; 9 bases are shared with TRBD1. This CDR3 is 15 amino acids long. Per the germline V gene, CDR1 is MNHNS and CDR2 is SASEGT. With V trimmed by 2 bases and J by 5 bases, 7 bases remained unmatched. The CDR3, as DNA: TGTGCCAGCAGTGAAACCGGGACAGGGAGCCACGAGCAGTACTTC. Residues: CASSETGTGSHEQYF.

This clonotype occurred a few times. The rearrangement links TRBV2 to TRBJ2-2; 12 bases agree with TRBD2. In germline, CDR1 is SNHLY, CDR2 FYNNEI. The CDR3 is 16 amino acids. Trimming at V came to 6 bases and at J to 2 bases, leaving 4 bases not matched to a gene. CDR3 in DNA: TGTGCCAGCAGGGAGGGACTAGCGGGTAACACCGGGGAGCTGTTTTTT. Residues: CASREGLAGNTGELFF.

This clonotype was counted at least ten times. The V call is TRBV4-3, the J call TRBJ2-3, with TRBD2 matching 10 bases. Trimming cost V 0 bases and J 6 bases; bases outside gene matches: 3. This CDR3 region has 15 residues. CDR1 is LGHNA, CDR2 YSLEER, per germline. CDR3 sequence: CASSQEGLAADTQYF. The CDR3 DNA follows: TGCGCCAGCAGCCAAGAAGGACTAGCGGCGGATACGCAGTATTTT.

This clonotype was seen more than once but under ten times. The rearrangement joins TRBV6-5 to TRBJ2-7; 10 bases are shared with TRBD2. Per germline, CDR1 MNHEY and CDR2 SVGAGI. There are 14 residues in the CDR3. Trimming took 5 bases from V and 5 from J; bases not matched to a gene: 6. CDR3 region: CASSTSGTLHEQYF. The CDR3 nucleotides are TGTGCCAGCAGTACTAGCGGGACTTTGCACGAGCAGTACTTC.

This clonotype was recorded at least ten times. The DNA for the CDR3 is TGTGCCAGCAGCTTATTTTTCCAAACAGCCCGCCCGAACACCGGGGAGCTGTTTTTT. Protein: CASSLFFQTARPNTGELFF. The gene calls are TRBV11-2 and TRBJ2-2; D ambiguous. V lost 2 bases, J lost 0 bases, and 19 bases lay in between. Germline lookup yields CDR1 SGHAT and CDR2 FQNNGV. The CDR3 has 19 residues.